The 32 T cell receptor beta chains listed next were all sequenced from one sample in a study of sequential checkpoint blockade in melanoma. Repertoires were generated with immunoSEQ multiplex PCR, while TCRdb's copy carries only in-frame clones and drops some. Counted here are under 25,000 clones, approximately 70% occurring once; the ten biggest clones make up 20%. Treatment noted: randomized to nivolumab then ipilimumab (arm A) or the reverse (arm B). Sequences were derived from CD8+ T cells sorted from blood (inferred from file names), sampled from a patient given nivolumab and ipilimumab in sequence. These receptors came from a human donor with melanoma.

V is TRBV6-5 and J is TRBJ2-3; 9 bases match TRBD1. Germline V CDR1 and CDR2: MNHEY, SVGAGI. The CDR3 covers 16 residues. The J segment lost 3 bases and the V segment lost 2 bases, leaving 6 bases of the junction unmatched. The CDR3 bases are TGTGCCAGCAGTTACAGCGGGACAGGGAGGACAGATACGCAGTATTTT. Translated: CASSYSGTGRTDTQYF.

CDR3 sequence reads: CASSYGTDYNEQFF. Here the CDR3 DNA reads TGCGCCAGCAGCTACGGGACAGATTACAATGAGCAGTTCTTC. The chain combines TRBV5-1 with TRBJ2-1; 7 nucleotides align to TRBD1. V shed 3 bases, J shed 4 bases, and the junction held 4 bases outside the gene matches. Germline lookup yields CDR1 SGHRS and CDR2 YFSETQ. This CDR3 spans 14 amino acids.

This clone was observed a single time. The rearrangement uses TRBV5-1 and TRBJ1-2; no reliable D call. The CDR3 has 18 amino acids. Between the trimmed V and J ends, which lost 0 bases and 4 bases, there was a span of 22 bases. Germline CDR1 is SGHRS and CDR2 is YFSETQ. CDR3 sequence: CASSLVPGSISAGYGYTF. The CDR3 region has the DNA TGCGCCAGCAGCTTGGTCCCGGGGAGTATTTCGGCGGGCTATGGCTACACCTTC.

About this clone: A far larger clone lies a single base away; this is likely a read error. The gene calls are TRBV7-9 and TRBJ2-1; perhaps TRBD2 as D (6 bases). V was trimmed by 5 bases and J by 0 bases, leaving 14 bases between them. Germline CDR1 is SEHNR and CDR2 is FQNEAQ (reference sequence). The CDR3 totals 16 residues. The CDR3 bases are TGTGCCAGCAGCCCACTTCATAGCGGCTCCTACAATGAGCAGTTCTTC. Translated, it gives CASSPLHSGSYNEQFF.

This clone was counted a few times. The CDR3: CAWSSGIGNNEQFF. As DNA, the CDR3 is TGTGCCTGGAGTAGCGGGATAGGGAACAATGAGCAGTTCTTC. This rearrangement joins TRBV30 to TRBJ2-1; 7 bases align to TRBD2. The CDR3 extends over 14 amino acids. After removal of 2 bases from V and 5 bases from J, the junction contained 6 bases not matched to a gene. Germline V gives CDR1 GTSNPN, CDR2 SVGIG (reference sequence).

J is TRBJ1-5 and V is TRBV28, with D possibly TRBD1 on 5 matching bases. Per the germline V gene, CDR1 is MDHEN and CDR2 is SYDVKM. The CDR3 spans 14 residues. Trimming removed 5 bases at V and 3 bases at J, with 11 bases between. The CDR3 sequence is CASSPDSFNQPQHF. The DNA of the CDR3 is TGTGCCAGCAGTCCCGACAGCTTCAATCAGCCCCAGCATTTT.

The gene calls are TRBV6-5 and TRBJ2-1, with 8 nucleotides matching TRBD2. Germline CDR1 and CDR2: MNHEY and SVGAGI. The trim removed 7 bases at V and 8 bases at J, leaving 10 bases unmatched. The CDR3 is 14 residues long. The chain's CDR3 is CASKSGGALDEQFF. The DNA for the CDR3 is TGTGCCAGCAAATCGGGAGGGGCTTTGGATGAGCAGTTCTTC.

The chain recombines TRBV28 with TRBJ1-1; a possible D gene is TRBD1 (5 bases). The CDR3 spans 14 residues. V was shortened by 5 bases and J by 4 bases, with 14 bases between the two germline ends. Germline V gene data show CDR1 as MDHEN and CDR2 as SYDVKM. CDR3 sequence: CASSITGSGTEAFF. CDR3 sequence (DNA): TGTGCCAGCAGTATCACAGGTTCGGGCACTGAAGCTTTCTTT.

This clone was recorded only once. V and J are TRBV29-1 and TRBJ1-1; no definite D call. CDR1 is SQVTM and CDR2 is ANQGSEA in the germline V gene. Trimming shortened V by 2 bases and J by 8 bases, and 9 bases separated the two germline ends. This CDR3 has 11 residues. As DNA, the CDR3 is TGCAGCGTTGAATTACTTTTCGAAGCTTTCTTT. Protein: CSVELLFEAFF.

The J gene is TRBJ2-7, the V gene TRBV7-8; 10 bases match TRBD1. V lost 5 bases and J lost 1; bases outside the gene matches: 5. The CDR3 spans 15 residues. Germline V CDR1 and CDR2: SGHVS, FQNEAQ. DNA of the CDR3: TGTGCCAGCAGCCTGGGACAGGGGAATTCCTACGAGCAGTACTTC. Protein product: CASSLGQGNSYEQYF. Based on the CDR3 plus reference TRBV7-8 and TRBJ2-7, the full variable domain is GAGVSQSPRYKVAKRGQDVALRCDPISGHVSLFWYQQALGQGPEFLTYFQNEAQLDKSGLPSDRFFAERPEGSVSTLKIQRTQQEDSAVYLCASSLGQGNSYEQYFGPGTRLTVT.

The chain combines TRBV5-2 with TRBJ1-1. TRBV5-2 is noted as a pseudogene. The CDR3 has 13 residues. CDR3 in amino acids: CASSQDRGAEAFF. CDR3 sequence (DNA): TGCGCCAGCAGCCAAGATCGGGGGGCCGAAGCTTTCTTT.

In its sample, this clone was seen once. The rearrangement joins TRBV28 to TRBJ2-7; 8 nucleotides match TRBD1. This CDR3 comprises 16 residues. Germline-derived CDR1 and CDR2 are MDHEN and SYDVKM. V lost 7 bases to trimming and J lost 3 bases; unmatched junction nucleotides: 14. In nucleotides, the CDR3 is TGTGCCAGCAACACTTTGGCCGGGACAGGTTACTACGAGCAGTACTTC. It is translated as CASNTLAGTGYYEQYF.

The J gene is TRBJ2-5, the V gene TRBV7-3; TRBD2 might be the D (6 bases). V lost 5 bases to trimming and J lost 1 base, with 20 bases between them. This CDR3 is 17 amino acids long. Germline V gene data show CDR1 as SGHTA and CDR2 as FQGTGA. The CDR3 DNA reads as TGTGCCAGCAGCCTTAACGGAGGGCAGTACCTCCAAGAGACCCAGTACTTC. It codes for CASSLNGGQYLQETQYF.

This clone came up once. This chain connects TRBV5-6 to TRBJ1-2; no definite D call. This CDR3 has 11 amino acids. The V end was cut by 3 bases, the J end by 5 bases, with 5 bases between. In germline, CDR1 is SGHDT, CDR2 YYEEEE. CDR3: CASSSTYGYTF. The CDR3 DNA reads as TGTGCCAGCAGCTCCACATATGGCTACACCTTC. The full variable domain, rest sourced from reference TRBV5-6 and TRBJ1-2, is DAGVTQSPTHLIKTRGQQVTLRCSPKSGHDTVSWYQQALGQGPQFIFQYYEEEERQRGNFPDRFSGHQFPNYSSELNVNALLLGDSALYLCASSSTYGYTFGSGTRLTVV.

The CDR3 sequence is CASSLQRGNTEAFF. The CDR3 DNA reads TGCGCCAGCAGCTTGCAAAGGGGGAACACTGAAGCTTTCTTT. The chain joins TRBV5-1 to TRBJ1-1, with D tentatively TRBD1 (5 bases). CDR1 and CDR2 (germline): SGHRS, YFSETQ. The CDR3 is 14 amino acids. The germline V and J ends were trimmed by 1 base and 1 base, with 8 bases remaining between them.

The chain uses TRBV27 and TRBJ2-1; 7 bases align to TRBD2. Per germline, CDR1 MNHEY and CDR2 SMNVEV (reference sequence). The CDR3 length is 14 residues. J lost 5 bases, V lost 0 bases, and 1 base had no gene match. The CDR3 DNA sequence: TGTGCCAGCAGTTTATCACTAGCGCACAATGAGCAGTTCTTC. It codes for CASSLSLAHNEQFF.

For this clone: Mismatch with germline at one junction end may stem from a read error. The V and J genes are TRBV6-1 and TRBJ2-7, with D perhaps TRBD2 (6 bases). The CDR3 runs 16 residues. Germline lookup yields CDR1 MNHNS and CDR2 SASEGT. CDR3 protein: CASSEGEVLASHEQYF. In DNA form, the CDR3 reads TGTGCCAGCAGTGAAGGAGAGGTACTAGCCTCCCACGAGCAGTACTTC.

The J gene is TRBJ1-1, the V gene TRBV4-2; 7 bases match TRBD1. Germline trimming cut 1 base from V and 2 bases from J; bases unmatched to any gene: 22. Germline values: CDR1 LGHNA, CDR2 YNFKEQ. CDR3 length: 21 residues. In DNA form, the CDR3 reads TGTGCCAGCAGCCAAGGCCCAGTAAGCCTGCCAGCGGACAGGAAAAACACTGAAGCTTTCTTT. Translation gives CASSQGPVSLPADRKNTEAFF.

This sequence joins TRBV10-3 and TRBJ1-1; D is ambiguous. Trimming took off 6 bases at V and 3 bases at J, with 8 bases between the two ends. The CDR3 spans 12 residues. The V gene's germline CDR1 is ENHRY and CDR2 SYGVKD. In DNA form, the CDR3 reads TGTGCCATCAGGGCTCTAGACACTGAAGCTTTCTTT. This codes for CAIRALDTEAFF.

The chain employs TRBV19 and TRBJ2-1, with 9 bases aligning to TRBD1. The CDR3 consists of 16 residues. V lost 3 bases and J lost 7; bases outside the gene matches: 10. Germline V gene lookup returns CDR1 LNHDA and CDR2 SQIVND (reference sequence). CDR3 DNA sequence: TGTGCCAGTAGTATCAGTCCCGGGACAGGGTGGAATGAGCAGTTCTTC. Translation: CASSISPGTGWNEQFF.

This clone was detected a few times. This chain links TRBV7-8 with TRBJ1-1; a possible D gene is TRBD1 (5 bases). The CDR3 contains 14 residues. The germline V gene has CDR1 SGHVS and CDR2 FQNEAQ. Trimming removed 5 bases at V and 4 bases at J, with 14 bases between. CDR3 loop: CASSPGGGGTEAFF. The CDR3 DNA reads as TGTGCCAGCAGCCCAGGCGGGGGAGGCACTGAAGCTTTCTTT.

The CDR3 is CATSATGARPEKLFF. Here the CDR3 DNA reads TGTGCCACCAGCGCCACAGGGGCCCGACCCGAAAAACTGTTTTTT. V is TRBV15 and J is TRBJ1-4; the match to TRBD1 covers 7 bases. Germline V gene sequence: CDR1 LNHNV, CDR2 YYDKDF (reference sequence). This CDR3 region has 15 residues. Unmatched junction bases numbered 11, after V lost 5 bases and J lost 8 bases.

V usage is TRBV28 and J usage is TRBJ2-7; 9 nucleotides align to TRBD1. From germline, CDR1 is MDHEN and CDR2 SYDVKM. J gave up 3 bases and V 9 bases, and 18 bases lay outside the gene matches. This CDR3 has 17 residues. CDR3: CASWGQGRDGTYYEQYF. For the CDR3, the DNA is TGTGCCAGTTGGGGACAGGGCCGGGACGGAACGTACTACGAGCAGTACTTC.

The V gene is TRBV5-1, the J gene TRBJ2-2; 8 nucleotides agree with TRBD1. The CDR3 consists of 14 residues. Germline V gives CDR1 SGHRS, CDR2 YFSETQ. The J segment lost 6 bases and the V segment lost 2 bases, leaving 3 bases of the junction unmatched. CDR3 region: CASSLGQGAGELFF. The CDR3, as DNA: TGCGCCAGCAGCTTAGGACAGGGCGCCGGGGAGCTGTTTTTT.

Comments on this clone: Mismatch with germline at one junction end may stem from a read error. The chain is built from TRBV28 and TRBJ1-6; D unresolved. Germline lookup yields CDR1 MDHEN and CDR2 SYDVKM. This CDR3 region has 14 residues. CDR3 sequence reads: CASSPVGDNSPLRF. CDR3 DNA sequence: TGTGCCAGCAGTCCGGTCGGGGATAATTCTCCCCTCCGCTTT.

The rearrangement joins TRBV5-1 to TRBJ1-6; D is perhaps TRBD1 (6 bases). The CDR3 runs 14 residues. Per the germline V gene, CDR1 is SGHRS and CDR2 is YFSETQ. V lost 1 base, J lost 7 bases, and 9 bases lay in between. The CDR3 region has the DNA TGCGCCAGCAGCTTGACAGGGCCGAATTCACCCCTCCACTTT. Protein sequence: CASSLTGPNSPLHF. The variable domain in full, completed from reference TRBV5-1 and TRBJ1-6, reads KAGVTQTPRYLIKTRGQQVTLSCSPISGHRSVSWYQQTPGQGLQFLFEYFSETQRNKGNFPGRFSGRQFSNSRSEMNVSTLELGDSALYLCASSLTGPNSPLHFGNGTRLTVT.

The chain uses TRBV25-1 and TRBJ1-1; 10 bases match TRBD1. Germline V gene sequence: CDR1 MGHDK, CDR2 SYGVNS. The CDR3 covers 16 residues. The J segment lost 4 bases and the V segment lost 6 bases, leaving 11 bases of the junction unmatched. This chain's CDR3 is CASSPRLTGGRTEAFF. In DNA form, the CDR3 reads TGTGCCAGCAGCCCAAGGCTGACAGGGGGCCGCACTGAAGCTTTCTTT.

The chain couples TRBV4-3 to TRBJ2-3; TRBD1 agrees at 8 bases. After removal of 0 bases from V and 4 bases from J, the junction contained 6 bases not matched to a gene. The CDR3 sequence is 16 residues long. The germline V gene has CDR1 LGHNA and CDR2 YSLEER. CDR3 sequence reads: CASSQDMAGGADTQYF. For the CDR3, the DNA is TGCGCCAGCAGCCAAGATATGGCAGGGGGCGCAGATACGCAGTATTTT.

The chain is built from TRBV10-2 and TRBJ1-2; 9 bases agree with TRBD1. The CDR3 is 14 amino acids. V lost 2 bases to trimming and J lost 3 bases; unmatched junction nucleotides: 1. The germline CDR1 and CDR2 sequences are WSHSY and SAAADI. DNA for the CDR3: TGCGCCAGCAGTGAGGGGACAGGGTACTATGGCTACACCTTC. It is translated as CASSEGTGYYGYTF.

This clone was recorded only once. J is TRBJ2-3 and V is TRBV4-3; 10 bases are a match to TRBD1. V dropped 3 bases and J dropped 1; count of bases not matched to a gene: 4. In germline, CDR1 is LGHNA, CDR2 YSLEER. The CDR3 consists of 16 residues. For the CDR3, the DNA is TGCGCCAGCAGCCAGGGACAGGGGCGGGGCACAGATACGCAGTATTTT. Encoded protein: CASSQGQGRGTDTQYF.

The chain employs TRBV5-6 and TRBJ2-1; 10 bases are shared with TRBD1. Germline CDR1 is SGHDT and CDR2 is YYEEEE. V gave up 4 bases and J gave up 5 bases; unmatched junction bases: 12. The CDR3 spans 17 residues. This chain's CDR3 is CASSISRTGGNDNEQFF. In DNA, the CDR3 is TGTGCCAGCAGCATATCTCGGACAGGGGGAAACGACAATGAGCAGTTCTTC.

This chain connects TRBV5-6 to TRBJ1-5; D is ambiguous. Germline lookup yields CDR1 SGHDT and CDR2 YYEEEE. The CDR3 spans 13 residues. V was clipped by 0 bases and J by 9 bases, with 10 bases between them. In nucleotides, the CDR3 is TGTGCCAGCAGCTTGGGCCGGGGATGGCCCCAGCATTTT. Protein sequence: CASSLGRGWPQHF.